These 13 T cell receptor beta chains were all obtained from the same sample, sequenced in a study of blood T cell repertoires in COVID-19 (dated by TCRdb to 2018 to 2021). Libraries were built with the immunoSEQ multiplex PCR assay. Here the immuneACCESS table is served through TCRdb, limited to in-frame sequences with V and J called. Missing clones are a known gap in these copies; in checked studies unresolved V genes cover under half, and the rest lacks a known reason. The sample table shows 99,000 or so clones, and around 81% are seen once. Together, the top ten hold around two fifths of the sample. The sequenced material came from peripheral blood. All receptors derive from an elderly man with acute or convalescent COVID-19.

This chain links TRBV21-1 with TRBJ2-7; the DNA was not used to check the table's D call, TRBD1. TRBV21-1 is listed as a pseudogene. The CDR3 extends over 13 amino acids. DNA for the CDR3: TGTGCCAGCAGTACAGAGTTCTCCTACGAGCAGTACTTC. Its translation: CASSTEFSYEQYF.

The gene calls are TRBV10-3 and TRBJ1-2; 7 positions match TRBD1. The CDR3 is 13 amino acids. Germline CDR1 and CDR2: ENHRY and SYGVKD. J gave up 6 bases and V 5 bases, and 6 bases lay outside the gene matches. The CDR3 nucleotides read TGTGCCATCAGTCACAGGGGAGAGGATGGCTACACCTTC. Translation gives CAISHRGEDGYTF.

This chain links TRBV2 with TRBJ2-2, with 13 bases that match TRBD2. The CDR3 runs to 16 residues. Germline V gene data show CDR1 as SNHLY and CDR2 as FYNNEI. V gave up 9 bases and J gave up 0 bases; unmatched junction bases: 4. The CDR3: CASRTSGSSNTGELFF. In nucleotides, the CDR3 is TGTGCCAGTCGGACTAGCGGGAGTTCGAACACCGGGGAGCTGTTTTTT.

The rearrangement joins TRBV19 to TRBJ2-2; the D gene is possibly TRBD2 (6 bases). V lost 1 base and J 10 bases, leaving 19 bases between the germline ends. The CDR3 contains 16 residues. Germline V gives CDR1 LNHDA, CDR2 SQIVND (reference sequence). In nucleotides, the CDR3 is TGTGCCAGTAGTATAGGCGGCGCGGGGTCAAGTGTGGAGCTGTTTTTT. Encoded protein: CASSIGGAGSSVELFF.

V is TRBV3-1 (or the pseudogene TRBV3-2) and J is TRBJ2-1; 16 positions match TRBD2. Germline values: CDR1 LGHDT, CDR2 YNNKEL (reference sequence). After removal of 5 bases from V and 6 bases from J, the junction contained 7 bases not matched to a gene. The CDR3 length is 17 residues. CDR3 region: CASSSGTSGRALNEQFF. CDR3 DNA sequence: TGTGCCAGCAGCTCGGGGACTAGCGGGAGGGCCCTCAATGAGCAGTTCTTC.

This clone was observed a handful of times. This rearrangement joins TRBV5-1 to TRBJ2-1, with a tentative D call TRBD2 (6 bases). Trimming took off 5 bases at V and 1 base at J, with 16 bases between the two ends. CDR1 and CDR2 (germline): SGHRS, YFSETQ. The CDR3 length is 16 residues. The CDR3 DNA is TGCGCCAGCAGTGAAACTAGGGGACTTTCCTACAATGAGCAGTTCTTC. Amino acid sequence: CASSETRGLSYNEQFF.

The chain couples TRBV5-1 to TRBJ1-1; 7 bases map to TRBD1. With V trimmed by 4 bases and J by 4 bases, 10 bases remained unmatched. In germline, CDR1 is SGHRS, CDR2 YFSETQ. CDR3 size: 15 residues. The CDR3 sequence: CASSPPTGMSTEAFF. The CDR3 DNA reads TGCGCCAGCAGCCCCCCGACAGGGATGTCCACTGAAGCTTTCTTT.

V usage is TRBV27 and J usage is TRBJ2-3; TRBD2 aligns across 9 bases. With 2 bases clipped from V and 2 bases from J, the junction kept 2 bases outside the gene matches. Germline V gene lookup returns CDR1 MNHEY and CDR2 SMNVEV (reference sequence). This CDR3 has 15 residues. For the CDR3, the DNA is TGTGCCAGCAGTTTACTAGCGGGGTACACAGATACGCAGTATTTT. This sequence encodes CASSLLAGYTDTQYF.

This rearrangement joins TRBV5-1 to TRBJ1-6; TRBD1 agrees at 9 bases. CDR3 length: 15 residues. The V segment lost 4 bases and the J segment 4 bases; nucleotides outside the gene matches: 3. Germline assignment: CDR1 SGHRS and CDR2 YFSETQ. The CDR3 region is CASSLGTGYNSPLHF. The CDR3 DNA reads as TGCGCCAGCAGCCTGGGGACAGGGTATAATTCACCCCTCCACTTT.

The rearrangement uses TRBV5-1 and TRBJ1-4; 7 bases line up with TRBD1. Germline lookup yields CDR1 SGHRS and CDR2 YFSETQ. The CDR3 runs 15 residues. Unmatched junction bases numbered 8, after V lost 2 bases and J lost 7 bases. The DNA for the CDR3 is TGCGCCAGCAGCTTAACAGGGGAATCGGGTGAAAAACTGTTTTTT. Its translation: CASSLTGESGEKLFF.

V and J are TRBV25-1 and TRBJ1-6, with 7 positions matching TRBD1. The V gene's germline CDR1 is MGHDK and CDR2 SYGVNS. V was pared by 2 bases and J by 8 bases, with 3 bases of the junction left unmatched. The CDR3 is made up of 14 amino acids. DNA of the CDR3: TGTGCCAGCAGTGAAACAGGGGAATATTCACCCCTCCACTTT. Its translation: CASSETGEYSPLHF.

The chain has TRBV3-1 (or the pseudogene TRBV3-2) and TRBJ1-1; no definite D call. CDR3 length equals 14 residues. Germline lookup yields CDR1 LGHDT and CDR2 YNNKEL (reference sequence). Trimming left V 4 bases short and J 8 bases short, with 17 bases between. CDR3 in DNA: TGTGCCAGCAGCCTGTTAGACCGAGACAAAGAAGCTTTCTTT. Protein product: CASSLLDRDKEAFF.

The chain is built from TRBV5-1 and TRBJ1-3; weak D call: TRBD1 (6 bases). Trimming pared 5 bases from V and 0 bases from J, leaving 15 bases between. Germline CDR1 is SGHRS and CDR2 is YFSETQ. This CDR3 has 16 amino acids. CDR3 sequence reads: CASSLVGAYSGNTIYF. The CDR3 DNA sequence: TGCGCCAGCAGTCTAGTGGGGGCGTACTCTGGAAACACCATATATTTT.